The 28 T cell receptor beta chains in this list originate from one sample, sequenced in a study of shared clonotypes between healthy human individuals (dated by TCRdb to the early 2020s). The library was prepared using the immunoSEQ multiplex PCR assay. TCRdb limited this immuneACCESS table to in-frame rearrangements with V and J called. A share of clones is missing; checked studies link under half to unresolved V genes, and the rest is unexplained. The sample table records approximately 980,000 clones; around 80% of these occur just once. The leading ten clones occupy around 1.5% of the sample. The sample taken for sequencing was memory CD4+ T cells sorted from blood. The sample's cell subset or site label, decoded: CD45RA-negative fraction. Every receptor here comes from a man aged 18 to 30 in good health.

V gene TRBV12-5 combines with J gene TRBJ1-5; 8 positions agree with TRBD1. This CDR3 spans 16 amino acids. The ends lost 6 bases at V and 0 bases at J; junction bases unmatched: 7. Germline V CDR1 and CDR2: LGHNT, FRNRAP. The CDR3 sequence is CASGQGGSFSNQPQHF. The CDR3 nucleotides read TGTGCTAGTGGACAGGGGGGATCCTTTAGCAATCAGCCCCAGCATTTT.

This chain uses TRBV5-1 with TRBJ2-3; the match to TRBD1 covers 8 bases. Germline lookup yields CDR1 SGHRS and CDR2 YFSETQ. This CDR3 has 15 residues. Trimming took 1 base from V and 4 from J; bases not matched to a gene: 5. CDR3: CASSLPQGASDTQYF. CDR3 bases: TGCGCCAGCAGCTTGCCCCAGGGGGCATCAGATACGCAGTATTTT.

This chain joins TRBV9 and TRBJ2-1; TRBD2 is a possible D gene (6 bases). Germline lookup yields CDR1 SGDLS and CDR2 YYNGEE. This CDR3 contains 14 residues. V lost 7 bases and J 4 bases, leaving 15 bases between the germline ends. The CDR3 DNA reads TGTGCCAGCCAACGCGGGGAGGATTACAATGAGCAGTTCTTC. It codes for CASQRGEDYNEQFF.

The V call is TRBV7-8, the J call TRBJ2-7; no definite D call. The V gene's germline CDR1 is SGHVS and CDR2 FQNEAQ. Trimming took off 2 bases at V and 7 bases at J, with 15 bases between the two ends. The CDR3 loop spans 14 amino acids. CDR3 nucleotides: TGTGCCAGCAGCTTAACCGGCTTGGGATGGGAGCAGTACTTC. Protein: CASSLTGLGWEQYF.

The chain is built from TRBV6-5 and TRBJ2-1; 7 positions match TRBD1. Germline trimming cut 5 bases from V and 5 bases from J; bases unmatched to any gene: 9. CDR3 length: 15 amino acids. Germline V gene lookup returns CDR1 MNHEY and CDR2 SVGAGI. CDR3 amino acids: CASSTGTVPNNEQFF. CDR3 nucleotide sequence: TGTGCCAGCAGTACGGGGACAGTACCCAACAATGAGCAGTTCTTC.

This clone has more than one count but fewer than ten. The V and J genes are TRBV6-5 and TRBJ1-2, with TRBD1 identical over 9 bases. CDR1 is MNHEY, CDR2 SVGAGI, per germline. This CDR3 region has 15 residues. V dropped 4 bases and J dropped 4; count of bases not matched to a gene: 7. DNA of the CDR3: TGTGCCAGCAGTTCCTTGACAGGGGGATCCTATGGCTACACCTTC. Its translation is CASSSLTGGSYGYTF.

V gene TRBV6-6 combines with J gene TRBJ1-1, with D possibly being TRBD1 (6 bases). Trimming shortened V by 6 bases and J by 3 bases, and 17 bases separated the two germline ends. CDR3 length: 15 residues. Germline CDR1 reads MNHNY; CDR2 reads SVGAGI (reference sequence). The CDR3 sequence is CASRGSGGADTEAFF. In DNA form, the CDR3 reads TGTGCCAGCAGGGGAAGTGGGGGCGCGGACACTGAAGCTTTCTTT.

A word on this clone: This sample includes further DNA sequences coding for the same CDR3. V is TRBV5-1 and J is TRBJ1-3; D call uncertain. The CDR3 extends over 14 amino acids. CDR1 and CDR2 (germline): SGHRS, YFSETQ. Trimming pared 2 bases from V and 0 bases from J, leaving 6 bases between. The CDR3 loop reads CASSFQDSGNTIYF. CDR3 DNA: TGCGCCAGCAGCTTCCAAGACTCTGGAAACACCATATATTTT.

The gene calls are TRBV5-1 and TRBJ1-3, with 8 bases identical to TRBD1. This CDR3 is 15 amino acids long. Germline CDR1 is SGHRS and CDR2 is YFSETQ. Trimming removed 4 bases from V and 8 bases from J; junction bases left unmatched: 11. CDR3 amino acids: CASSASGTGGHTIYF. CDR3 nucleotide sequence: TGCGCCAGCAGCGCTTCTGGGACAGGAGGACACACCATATATTTT.

The chain employs TRBV21-1 and TRBJ2-7. TRBV21-1 is annotated as a pseudogene. The CDR3 is made up of 13 amino acids. CDR3 coding DNA: TGTGCCAGCACCCGCGGACCGTCGGACGAGCAGTACTTC. Protein sequence: CASTRGPSDEQYF.

Comments on this clone: A much larger clone differs from this one at a single base, so this may be a read error. The chain has TRBV5-4 and TRBJ1-4, with 9 bases fitting TRBD1. CDR1 and CDR2 from the germline V gene are SGHNT and YYREEE (reference sequence). V was pared by 0 bases and J by 5 bases, with 2 bases of the junction left unmatched. There are 15 residues in the CDR3. For the CDR3, the DNA is TGTGCCAGCAGCTTGGACGGGACAGGGAATGAAAAACTGTTTTTT. Translating gives CASSLDGTGNEKLFF.

The chain has TRBV6-5 and TRBJ2-7; D is tentatively TRBD1 or TRBD2 (5 bases each). Trimming removed 2 bases at V and 3 bases at J, with 11 bases between. The CDR3 contains 14 residues. Germline-derived CDR1 and CDR2 are MNHEY and SVGAGI. CDR3 in DNA: TGTGCCAGCAGTTACGGAAGGGACGGCTACGAGCAGTACTTC. Translation gives CASSYGRDGYEQYF.

V usage is TRBV28 and J usage is TRBJ2-4; D is undetermined. The CDR3 is made up of 16 amino acids. The ends were cut back, 7 bases at V and 0 bases at J, with 16 bases in the middle. The germline gives CDR1 MDHEN, CDR2 SYDVKM. The CDR3 region has the DNA TGTGCCAGCACCCTCGGGCGCGACCTAGCCAAAAACATTCAGTACTTC. This sequence encodes CASTLGRDLAKNIQYF. Supplemented by reference TRBV28 and TRBJ2-4, the full variable domain reads DVKVTQSSRYLVKRTGEKVFLECVQDMDHENMFWYRQDPGLGLRLIYFSYDVKMKEKGDIPEGYSVSREKKERFSLILESASTNQTSMYLCASTLGRDLAKNIQYFGAGTRLSVL.

CDR3 nucleotide sequence: TGCGCCAGCAGCCAAGGTGGGCTCCCTAGCTCCTACAATGAGCAGTTCTTC. This codes for CASSQGGLPSSYNEQFF. The V gene is TRBV4-3, the J gene TRBJ2-1; D is uncertain. Looked up from germline, CDR1 is LGHNA and CDR2 is YSLEER. Trimming pared 1 base from V and 0 bases from J, leaving 13 bases between. The CDR3 spans 17 residues.

The chain is built from TRBV4-1 and TRBJ1-2, with D perhaps TRBD1 (5 bases). The CDR3 is 17 residues long. The germline V and J ends were trimmed by 0 bases and 1 base, with 15 bases remaining between them. Germline V gene data show CDR1 as MGHRA and CDR2 as YSYEKL. CDR3 sequence reads: CASSQERGGANNYGYTF. CDR3 nucleotides: TGCGCCAGCAGCCAAGAACGGGGAGGGGCTAATAACTATGGCTACACCTTC.

This clone was counted a single time. Other DNA sequences in the sample encode the same CDR3. This chain links TRBV20-1 with TRBJ1-2; a possible D gene is TRBD1 (5 bases). The CDR3 runs to 11 residues. The V and J ends lost 6 bases and 4 bases respectively, with 9 bases between them. Per the germline V gene, CDR1 is DFQATT and CDR2 is SNEGSKA (reference sequence). CDR3 in DNA: TGCAGTGCGCAGGGATCCTATGGCTACACCTTC. Amino acids: CSAQGSYGYTF.

This clone was seen many times. The V call is TRBV7-2, the J call TRBJ1-2; a possible D gene is TRBD1 (5 bases). Germline assignment: CDR1 SGHTA and CDR2 FQGNSA. Trimming removed 1 base from V and 3 bases from J, with 12 bases in between. CDR3 length equals 15 residues. This CDR3 is CASSLGSGIDYGYTF. As DNA, the CDR3 is TGTGCCAGCAGCTTAGGGTCAGGGATTGACTATGGCTACACCTTC.

The chain recombines TRBV7-2 with TRBJ1-3, with D tentatively TRBD1 (5 bases). Germline V gene data show CDR1 as SGHTA and CDR2 as FQGNSA. The CDR3 totals 15 residues. Trimming took off 8 bases at V and 0 bases at J, with 14 bases between the two ends. The CDR3 coding sequence is TGTGCCAGCGCCCCGGGGCCAAGCTCTGGAAACACCATATATTTT. Its protein product is CASAPGPSSGNTIYF.

The DNA of the CDR3 is TGTGCCAGCAGTTACTCGAACCAGGGGGACACTGAAGCTTTCTTT. It codes for CASSYSNQGDTEAFF. This chain joins TRBV6-5 and TRBJ1-1; TRBD1 aligns across 7 bases. V was pared by 0 bases and J by 3 bases, with 4 bases of the junction left unmatched. Per germline, CDR1 MNHEY and CDR2 SVGAGI. The CDR3 totals 15 residues.

This clone has only one observation. The rearrangement joins TRBV7-9 to TRBJ1-6; D is ambiguous. The CDR3 length is 13 residues. V was cut by 3 bases and J by 7 bases, with 7 bases left in between. Germline CDR1 SEHNR, CDR2 FQNEAQ (reference sequence). Written as DNA, the CDR3 is TGTGCCAGCAGCTTGCCCGCGAATTCACCCCTCCACTTT. This translates into CASSLPANSPLHF.

The gene calls are TRBV5-7 and TRBJ2-5; TRBD2 might be the D (5 bases). TRBV5-7 is annotated as an ORF whose role is uncertain. The CDR3 is made up of 14 amino acids. The V end lost 4 bases, the J end lost 2 bases, and 12 bases lay between the germline ends. CDR3 nucleotides: TGTGCCAGCAGCCGAAGGACTCTTCAAGAGACCCAGTACTTC. This translates into CASSRRTLQETQYF.

The rearrangement uses TRBV6-6 and TRBJ1-2, with D perhaps TRBD1 (6 bases). The V end was cut by 8 bases, the J end by 1 base, with 17 bases between. The CDR3 runs 15 residues. CDR1 MNHNY and CDR2 SVGAGI come from the germline V gene (reference sequence). The CDR3 loop reads CASRLQGGFNYGYTF. In DNA form, the CDR3 reads TGTGCCAGCCGATTACAGGGAGGGTTTAACTATGGCTACACCTTC.

Here the CDR3 reads CASRTVAGVKGNEQFF. The CDR3 DNA reads TGTGCCAGTAGGACCGTAGCGGGAGTAAAGGGCAATGAGCAGTTCTTC. The gene calls are TRBV19 and TRBJ2-1; TRBD2 agrees at 9 bases. The J segment lost 6 bases and the V segment lost 6 bases, leaving 12 bases of the junction unmatched. The germline V gene encodes CDR1 LNHDA and CDR2 SQIVND (reference sequence). CDR3 length: 16 residues.

The chain is built from TRBV19 and TRBJ1-5; no clear D gene. This CDR3 is 13 amino acids long. The ends were cut back, 4 bases at V and 6 bases at J, with 10 bases in the middle. Germline CDR1 reads LNHDA; CDR2 reads SQIVND (reference sequence). The CDR3 coding sequence is TGTGCCAGTAGTAATACGGTCGGTCAGCCCCAGCATTTT. Protein sequence: CASSNTVGQPQHF.

J is TRBJ1-2 and V is TRBV7-9, with TRBD1 identical over 11 bases. This CDR3 is 15 amino acids long. Germline V gene data show CDR1 as SEHNR and CDR2 as FQNEAQ (reference sequence). V was clipped by 3 bases and J by 6 bases; unmatched bases: 6. CDR3 bases: TGTGCCAGCAGCTTCGGACAGGGGGCGCGGGATGGCTACACCTTC. Protein: CASSFGQGARDGYTF.

The chain has TRBV6-1 and TRBJ1-5; D not certain. This CDR3 comprises 17 residues. CDR1 and CDR2 (germline): MNHNS, SASEGT. Trimming pared 1 base from V and 1 base from J, leaving 14 bases between. The CDR3 bases are TGTGCCAGCAGTGAAGTCTTCGGCTCTTCAAGCAATCAGCCCCAGCATTTT. This codes for CASSEVFGSSSNQPQHF.

There are a few counts of this clone. This rearrangement joins TRBV30 to TRBJ2-5, with D perhaps matching TRBD2 (6 bases). The J call may be mistaken, given a closer DNA end match to TRBJ2-7. Germline V CDR1 and CDR2: GTSNPN, SVGIG (reference sequence). The CDR3 contains 13 residues. CDR3 in DNA: TGTGCCTGGAGCGGACTAAATTCCTACGAGCAGTACTTC. It is translated as CAWSGLNSYEQYF.

On this clone: Within the sample, other DNA sequences also encode this same CDR3. The gene calls are TRBV30 and TRBJ1-3; no clear D. CDR1 and CDR2 (germline): GTSNPN, SVGIG (reference sequence). V was cut by 4 bases and J by 0 bases, with 7 bases left in between. The CDR3 covers 13 residues. The CDR3 nucleotides read TGTGCCTGGACTTTGCACTCTGGAAACACCATATATTTT. Its protein is CAWTLHSGNTIYF.